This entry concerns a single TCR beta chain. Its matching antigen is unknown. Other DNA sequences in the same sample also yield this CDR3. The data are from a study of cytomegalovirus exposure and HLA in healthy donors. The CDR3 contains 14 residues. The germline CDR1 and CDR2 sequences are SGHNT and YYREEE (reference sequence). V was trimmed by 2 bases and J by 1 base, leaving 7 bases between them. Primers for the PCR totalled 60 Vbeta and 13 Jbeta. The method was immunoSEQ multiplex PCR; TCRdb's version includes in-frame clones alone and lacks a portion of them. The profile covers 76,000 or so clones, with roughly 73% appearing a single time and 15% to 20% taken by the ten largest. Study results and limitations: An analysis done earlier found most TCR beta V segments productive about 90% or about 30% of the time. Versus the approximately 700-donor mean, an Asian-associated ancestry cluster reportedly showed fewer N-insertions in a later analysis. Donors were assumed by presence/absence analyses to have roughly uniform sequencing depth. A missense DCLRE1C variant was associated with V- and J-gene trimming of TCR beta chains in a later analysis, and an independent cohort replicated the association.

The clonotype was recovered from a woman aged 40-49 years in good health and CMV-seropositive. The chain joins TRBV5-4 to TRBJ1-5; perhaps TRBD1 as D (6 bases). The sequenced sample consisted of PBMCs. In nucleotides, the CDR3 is TGTGCCAGCAGCTTTGGGGGCAGCAATCAGCCCCAGCATTTT. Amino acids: CASSFGGSNQPQHF. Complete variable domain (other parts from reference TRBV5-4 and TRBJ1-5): ETGVTQSPTHLIKTRGQQVTLRCSSQSGHNTVSWYQQALGQGPQFIFQYYREEENGRGNFPPRFSGLQFPNYSSELNVNALELDDSALYLCASSFGGSNQPQHFGDGTRLSIL.